A selection of T cell receptor beta chains follows, all from one sample in a study of Ad26.COV2.S vaccination and SARS-CoV-2 variants. The table came from immunoSEQ multiplex PCR; TCRdb's copy has only in-frame clones and leaves some out. The sample shows some 300,000 clones, 85% of them seen only once. The sample consisted of peripheral blood, taken in a trial of Ad26.COV2.S vaccine versus placebo. These receptors came from a person between 18 and 65 years old who received the Ad26.COV2.S COVID-19 vaccine or a placebo. CDR3s include the opening cysteine and the closing phenylalanine or tryptophan. A D gene is named only where the DNA matches it firmly. Clone size is shown for a subset of rows, as once, few, many or a class of expanded clone.

v_call: TRBV4-2; clone_size: -; cdr3_length: 14; d_call: TRBD2; j_call: TRBJ2-4; cdr3_nt: TGTGCCAGCAGCCACGGGCCAACTAGCGACATTCAGTACTTC; cdr3_aa: CASSHGPTSDIQYF
v_call: TRBV6-5; clone_size: -; cdr3_length: 13; d_call: TRBD1; j_call: TRBJ1-1; cdr3_nt: TGTGCCAGTCACAGGGGAGCGAACACTGAAGCTTTCTTT; cdr3_aa: CASHRGANTEAFF
v_call: TRBV2; clone_size: -; cdr3_length: 11; d_call: -; j_call: TRBJ2-7; cdr3_nt: TGTGCCAGCACAGGATTCTACGAGCAGTACTTC; cdr3_aa: CASTGFYEQYF
v_call: TRBV7-9; clone_size: -; cdr3_length: 16; d_call: -; j_call: TRBJ2-1; cdr3_nt: TGTGCCAGCAGCTCCGTGGTTCGGAGCTCCTACAATGAGCAGTTCTTC; cdr3_aa: CASSSVVRSSYNEQFF
v_call: TRBV19; clone_size: -; cdr3_length: 15; d_call: TRBD1; j_call: TRBJ2-3; cdr3_nt: TGTGCCAGTAGTTCCACCGGGACAGGGGTCGATACGCAGTATTTT; cdr3_aa: CASSSTGTGVDTQYF
v_call: TRBV30; clone_size: -; cdr3_length: 13; d_call: -; j_call: TRBJ1-5; cdr3_nt: TGTGCCTGGAGTGGTGGTAGCAATCAGCCCCAGCATTTT; cdr3_aa: CAWSGGSNQPQHF
v_call: TRBV28; clone_size: -; cdr3_length: 16; d_call: -; j_call: TRBJ1-6; cdr3_nt: TGTGCCAGCAGTTCCCGCGACCGGGGTTCGCGTTCACCCCTCCACTTT; cdr3_aa: CASSSRDRGSRSPLHF
v_call: TRBV7-2; clone_size: -; cdr3_length: 13; d_call: TRBD1; j_call: TRBJ2-7; cdr3_nt: TGTGCCAGCAGCTCCAGGGGGCTCGACGAGCAGTACTTC; cdr3_aa: CASSSRGLDEQYF
v_call: TRBV19; clone_size: -; cdr3_length: 17; d_call: TRBD1; j_call: TRBJ1-1; cdr3_nt: TGTGCCAGTAGTACACCAACGGACAGGAGACAGAACACTGAAGCTTTCTTT; cdr3_aa: CASSTPTDRRQNTEAFF
v_call: TRBV7-3; clone_size: -; cdr3_length: 17; d_call: TRBD2; j_call: TRBJ2-2; cdr3_nt: TGTGCCAGCAGCACCGGAGCGGGAGCGGGGGGTACCGGGGAGCTGTTTTTT; cdr3_aa: CASSTGAGAGGTGELFF
v_call: TRBV12-3/TRBV12-4; clone_size: -; cdr3_length: 12; d_call: -; j_call: TRBJ2-5; cdr3_nt: TGTGCCAGCAGTCGCCCCGCCGAAACCCAGTACTTC; cdr3_aa: CASSRPAETQYF
v_call: TRBV6-5; clone_size: -; cdr3_length: 13; d_call: TRBD1; j_call: TRBJ2-5; cdr3_nt: TGTGCCACCCGCGACAGGGGCCAAGAGACCCAGTACTTC; cdr3_aa: CATRDRGQETQYF
v_call: TRBV30; clone_size: -; cdr3_length: 14; d_call: TRBD1; j_call: TRBJ1-2; cdr3_nt: TGTGCCTGGATGGGGGGACAGCGCGACTATGGCTACACCTTC; cdr3_aa: CAWMGGQRDYGYTF
v_call: TRBV7-9; clone_size: -; cdr3_length: 14; d_call: -; j_call: TRBJ1-1; cdr3_nt: TGTGCCAGCAGCACGGAGGGGACGGAAACTGAAGCTTTCTTT; cdr3_aa: CASSTEGTETEAFF
v_call: TRBV7-8; clone_size: -; cdr3_length: 15; d_call: -; j_call: TRBJ1-4; cdr3_nt: TGTGCCAGCAGCACGCTGACAGCAACTAATGAAAAACTGTTTTTT; cdr3_aa: CASSTLTATNEKLFF
v_call: TRBV7-2; clone_size: -; cdr3_length: 16; d_call: TRBD1; j_call: TRBJ1-2; cdr3_nt: TGTGCCAGCAGCTTATCACAGGGGTCCCCGGTCTATGGCTACACCTTC; cdr3_aa: CASSLSQGSPVYGYTF
v_call: TRBV10-3; clone_size: -; cdr3_length: 12; d_call: -; j_call: TRBJ2-7; cdr3_nt: TGTGCCATCAAAGGGGGTTTCTACGAGCAGTACTTC; cdr3_aa: CAIKGGFYEQYF
v_call: TRBV28; clone_size: few; cdr3_length: 15; d_call: TRBD2; j_call: TRBJ2-7; cdr3_nt: TGTGCCAGCAGACAGACTAGCGGGGGGCCCTACGAGCAGTACTTC; cdr3_aa: CASRQTSGGPYEQYF
v_call: TRBV28; clone_size: once; cdr3_length: 14; d_call: -; j_call: TRBJ2-7; cdr3_nt: TGTGCCAGCAGTTTCCCCGATACAAGGTACGAGCAGTACTTC; cdr3_aa: CASSFPDTRYEQYF
v_call: TRBV5-1; clone_size: -; cdr3_length: 14; d_call: -; j_call: TRBJ2-5; cdr3_nt: TGCGCCAGCAGCTTCGGAGGCGCTCAAGAGACCCAGTACTTC; cdr3_aa: CASSFGGAQETQYF
v_call: TRBV27; clone_size: -; cdr3_length: 17; d_call: -; j_call: TRBJ1-1; cdr3_nt: TGTGCCAGCAGTTTGGTCAGATCTGTCACTATGAACACTGAAGCTTTCTTT; cdr3_aa: CASSLVRSVTMNTEAFF
v_call: TRBV4-2; clone_size: -; cdr3_length: 17; d_call: -; j_call: TRBJ1-6; cdr3_nt: TGTGCCAGCAGCACCTTCGGAGGGGGGCTTGGGAATTCACCCCTCCACTTT; cdr3_aa: CASSTFGGGLGNSPLHF
v_call: TRBV5-4; clone_size: few; cdr3_length: 14; d_call: TRBD1; j_call: TRBJ1-2; cdr3_nt: TGTGCCAGCAGCCAGCGACAGGGGGCCGCGGGCTACACCTTC; cdr3_aa: CASSQRQGAAGYTF
v_call: TRBV6-4; clone_size: -; cdr3_length: 13; d_call: TRBD1; j_call: TRBJ2-2; cdr3_nt: TGTGCCAGCGGACAGGAAATTGGCGGGGAGCTGTTTTTT; cdr3_aa: CASGQEIGGELFF
v_call: TRBV7-3; clone_size: -; cdr3_length: 14; d_call: -; j_call: TRBJ2-1; cdr3_nt: TGTGCCAGCAGCTTAGGTGGCCCTCGGAGCGAGCAGTTCTTC; cdr3_aa: CASSLGGPRSEQFF
v_call: TRBV6-5; clone_size: -; cdr3_length: 15; d_call: -; j_call: TRBJ1-1; cdr3_nt: TGTGCCAGTGTTCAGGGGCTCTTTTCCGGCACTGAAGCTTTCTTT; cdr3_aa: CASVQGLFSGTEAFF
v_call: TRBV6-2/TRBV6-3; clone_size: -; cdr3_length: 18; d_call: -; j_call: TRBJ1-5; cdr3_nt: TGTGCCAGCAGCCAGGGGCCCCAACAGGGAGGGGGCAATCAGCCCCAGCATTTT; cdr3_aa: CASSQGPQQGGGNQPQHF
v_call: TRBV27; clone_size: -; cdr3_length: 12; d_call: -; j_call: TRBJ1-5; cdr3_nt: TGTGCCAGCAGTGTAGGAGGTCAGCCCCAGCATTTT; cdr3_aa: CASSVGGQPQHF
v_call: TRBV11-2; clone_size: few; cdr3_length: 13; d_call: -; j_call: TRBJ1-5; cdr3_nt: TGTGCCAGCAGCTTACAGGGCAATCAGCCCCAGCATTTT; cdr3_aa: CASSLQGNQPQHF
v_call: TRBV7-5; clone_size: -; cdr3_length: 20; d_call: -; j_call: TRBJ2-3; cdr3_nt: TGTGTCAGAAGCTTAGCCCTCCTCAGCTTCGGGTTAGCTTGGGGCGATACGCAGTATTTT; cdr3_aa: CVRSLALLSFGLAWGDTQYF
v_call: TRBV14; clone_size: -; cdr3_length: 13; d_call: -; j_call: TRBJ1-1; cdr3_nt: TGTGCCAGCAGCCGCTCGACCCCCCGTGAAGCTTTCTTT; cdr3_aa: CASSRSTPREAFF
v_call: TRBV5-1; clone_size: -; cdr3_length: 15; d_call: -; j_call: TRBJ2-5; cdr3_nt: TGCGCCAGCAGCTTTGGGACCCCGAAGGAAGAGACCCAGTACTTC; cdr3_aa: CASSFGTPKEETQYF
v_call: TRBV7-3; clone_size: -; cdr3_length: 15; d_call: TRBD2; j_call: TRBJ2-1; cdr3_nt: TGTGCCAGCAGCTCTAGCGGGGGGGCTGGCAATGAGCAGTTCTTC; cdr3_aa: CASSSSGGAGNEQFF
v_call: TRBV10-1; clone_size: once; cdr3_length: 16; d_call: -; j_call: TRBJ1-5; cdr3_nt: TGCGCCAGCAGTGAAACTTATAGGCACAGCAATCAGCCCCAGCATTTT; cdr3_aa: CASSETYRHSNQPQHF
v_call: TRBV7-9; clone_size: -; cdr3_length: 17; d_call: -; j_call: TRBJ2-7; cdr3_nt: TGTGCCAGCAGCTTAGTTCTGGGGGTAGCGGCCTCCTACGAGCAGTACTTC; cdr3_aa: CASSLVLGVAASYEQYF
v_call: TRBV5-6; clone_size: -; cdr3_length: 16; d_call: TRBD1; j_call: TRBJ2-2; cdr3_nt: TGTGCCAGCAGCCCAGAGGGGACAGGGCGCACCGGGGAGCTGTTTTTT; cdr3_aa: CASSPEGTGRTGELFF
v_call: TRBV4-1; clone_size: -; cdr3_length: 13; d_call: -; j_call: TRBJ1-2; cdr3_nt: TGCGCCAGCAGCCAACTTAGGGGCTATGGCTACACCTTC; cdr3_aa: CASSQLRGYGYTF
v_call: TRBV12-3/TRBV12-4; clone_size: -; cdr3_length: 13; d_call: -; j_call: TRBJ1-1; cdr3_nt: TGTGCCAGCAGTTTAGGACGGATTCTTGAAGCTTTCTTT; cdr3_aa: CASSLGRILEAFF
v_call: TRBV7-2; clone_size: -; cdr3_length: 15; d_call: -; j_call: TRBJ1-6; cdr3_nt: TGTGCCAGCAGCTTAAGGCGTAGGGGGAATTCACCCCTCCACTTT; cdr3_aa: CASSLRRRGNSPLHF
v_call: TRBV5-1; clone_size: -; cdr3_length: 15; d_call: -; j_call: TRBJ1-5; cdr3_nt: TGCGCCAGCAGCCCCCTTGGGGCCGACAATCAGCCCCAGCATTTT; cdr3_aa: CASSPLGADNQPQHF
v_call: TRBV7-2; clone_size: -; cdr3_length: 15; d_call: TRBD1; j_call: TRBJ2-7; cdr3_nt: TGTGCCAGCAGCCTCTCGGGACAGGGACTCTACGAGCAGTACTTC; cdr3_aa: CASSLSGQGLYEQYF
v_call: TRBV19; clone_size: -; cdr3_length: 14; d_call: -; j_call: TRBJ1-2; cdr3_nt: TGTGCCAGTAGTAAGGCAGGCGCTAACTATGGCTACACCTTC; cdr3_aa: CASSKAGANYGYTF
v_call: TRBV28; clone_size: once; cdr3_length: 16; d_call: -; j_call: TRBJ2-2; cdr3_nt: TGTGCCAGCAGCGCTCGTAGGACAGCGAACACCGGGGAGCTGTTTTTT; cdr3_aa: CASSARRTANTGELFF
v_call: TRBV4-2; clone_size: -; cdr3_length: 18; d_call: TRBD2; j_call: TRBJ2-3; cdr3_nt: TGTGCCAGCAGCCAAGATCCCCCCTCTAGCGGATTCACAGATACGCAGTATTTT; cdr3_aa: CASSQDPPSSGFTDTQYF
v_call: TRBV19; clone_size: -; cdr3_length: 15; d_call: TRBD1; j_call: TRBJ2-2; cdr3_nt: TGTGCCAGTACCGCAGGGGGCTGGGGCACCGGGGAGCTGTTTTTT; cdr3_aa: CASTAGGWGTGELFF
v_call: TRBV7-2; clone_size: -; cdr3_length: 15; d_call: -; j_call: TRBJ2-3; cdr3_nt: TGTGCCAGCAGCTTAGCGCGTGTAGGCGCGGATACGCAGTATTTT; cdr3_aa: CASSLARVGADTQYF
v_call: TRBV5-4; clone_size: -; cdr3_length: 15; d_call: -; j_call: TRBJ1-5; cdr3_nt: TGTGCCAGCAGCATGCGGGGGGAAGGCAATCAGCCCCAGCATTTT; cdr3_aa: CASSMRGEGNQPQHF
v_call: TRBV7-9; clone_size: -; cdr3_length: 16; d_call: -; j_call: TRBJ2-7; cdr3_nt: TGTGCCAGCAGCCGGATGGGACGGACACCTACATGGGAGCAGTACTTC; cdr3_aa: CASSRMGRTPTWEQYF
v_call: TRBV5-5; clone_size: few; cdr3_length: 14; d_call: TRBD1; j_call: TRBJ2-7; cdr3_nt: TGTGCCAGCAGCCATCCGGGACAGGGACACGAGCAGTACTTC; cdr3_aa: CASSHPGQGHEQYF
v_call: TRBV2; clone_size: -; cdr3_length: 15; d_call: TRBD1; j_call: TRBJ1-4; cdr3_nt: TGTGCCAGCAGCTCGCAGGGGGGCGACTATGAAAAACTGTTTTTT; cdr3_aa: CASSSQGGDYEKLFF
v_call: TRBV28; clone_size: -; cdr3_length: 15; d_call: TRBD1; j_call: TRBJ1-4; cdr3_nt: TGTGCCAGCAGTTTTTTGGGACAGGGGAATGAAAAACTGTTTTTT; cdr3_aa: CASSFLGQGNEKLFF
v_call: TRBV15; clone_size: -; cdr3_length: 15; d_call: -; j_call: TRBJ1-1; cdr3_nt: TGTGCCACCAGCAGAGATCTGTTAAGGACAGCCGAAGCTTTCTTT; cdr3_aa: CATSRDLLRTAEAFF
v_call: TRBV6-6; clone_size: -; cdr3_length: 15; d_call: TRBD2; j_call: TRBJ2-1; cdr3_nt: TGTGCCAGCAGGACAACTAGCGGGGGGGCGAATGAGCAGTTCTTC; cdr3_aa: CASRTTSGGANEQFF
v_call: TRBV3-1/TRBV3-2; clone_size: few; cdr3_length: 15; d_call: TRBD2; j_call: TRBJ2-7; cdr3_nt: TGTGCCAGCAGCCAAGACGGGGAGGGTTCCTACGAGCAGTACTTC; cdr3_aa: CASSQDGEGSYEQYF
v_call: TRBV6-8; clone_size: once; cdr3_length: 12; d_call: -; j_call: TRBJ1-3; cdr3_nt: TGTGCCAGCAGTTCGGTTGGAAACACCATATATTTT; cdr3_aa: CASSSVGNTIYF
v_call: TRBV28; clone_size: few; cdr3_length: 13; d_call: -; j_call: TRBJ2-1; cdr3_nt: TGTGCCAGCGGGGGGGGCTCTTCCAATGAGCAGTTCTTC; cdr3_aa: CASGGGSSNEQFF
v_call: TRBV4-1; clone_size: -; cdr3_length: 18; d_call: TRBD2; j_call: TRBJ2-7; cdr3_nt: TGCGCCAGCAGCCAAAAGGTGCTAGCGGGGGGGCTTAGCTACGAGCAGTACTTC; cdr3_aa: CASSQKVLAGGLSYEQYF
v_call: TRBV9; clone_size: -; cdr3_length: 15; d_call: -; j_call: TRBJ2-7; cdr3_nt: TGTGCCAGCAGCACCTCGGGGGTTCCCTCCTACGAGCAGTACTTC; cdr3_aa: CASSTSGVPSYEQYF